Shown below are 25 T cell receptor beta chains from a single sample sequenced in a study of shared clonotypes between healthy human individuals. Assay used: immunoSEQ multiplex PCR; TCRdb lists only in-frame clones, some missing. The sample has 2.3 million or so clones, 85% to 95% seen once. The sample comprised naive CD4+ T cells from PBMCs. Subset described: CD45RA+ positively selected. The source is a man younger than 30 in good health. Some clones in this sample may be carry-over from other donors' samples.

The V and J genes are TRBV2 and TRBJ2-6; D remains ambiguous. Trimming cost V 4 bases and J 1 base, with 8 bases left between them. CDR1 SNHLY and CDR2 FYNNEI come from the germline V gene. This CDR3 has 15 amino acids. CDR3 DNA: TGTGCCAGCAGTGTTGGGCAGTCTGGGGCCAACGTCCTGACTTTC. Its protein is CASSVGQSGANVLTF. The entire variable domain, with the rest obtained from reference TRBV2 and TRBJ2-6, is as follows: EPEVTQTPSHQVTQMGQEVILRCVPISNHLYFYWYRQILGQKVEFLVSFYNNEISEKSEIFDDQFSVERPDGSNFTLKIRSTKLEDSAMYFCASSVGQSGANVLTFGAGSRLTVL.

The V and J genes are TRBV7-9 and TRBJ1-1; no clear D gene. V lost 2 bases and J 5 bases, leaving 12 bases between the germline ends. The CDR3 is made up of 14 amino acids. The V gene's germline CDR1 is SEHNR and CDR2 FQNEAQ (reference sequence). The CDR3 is CASSLLSLMTEAFF. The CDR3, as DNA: TGTGCCAGCAGCTTATTATCACTGATGACTGAAGCTTTCTTT. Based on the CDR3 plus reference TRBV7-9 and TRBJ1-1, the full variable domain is DTGVSQNPRHKITKRGQNVTFRCDPISEHNRLYWYRQTLGQGPEFLTYFQNEAQLEKSRLLSDRFSAERPKGSFSTLEIQRTEQGDSAMYLCASSLLSLMTEAFFGQGTRLTVV.

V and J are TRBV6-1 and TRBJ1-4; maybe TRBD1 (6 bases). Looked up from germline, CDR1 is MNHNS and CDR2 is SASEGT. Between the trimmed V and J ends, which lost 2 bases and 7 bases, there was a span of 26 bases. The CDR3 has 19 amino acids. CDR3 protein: CASSEIASSWGAGSEKLFF. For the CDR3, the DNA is TGTGCCAGCAGTGAAATTGCTTCGAGTTGGGGGGCGGGTAGTGAAAAACTGTTTTTT.

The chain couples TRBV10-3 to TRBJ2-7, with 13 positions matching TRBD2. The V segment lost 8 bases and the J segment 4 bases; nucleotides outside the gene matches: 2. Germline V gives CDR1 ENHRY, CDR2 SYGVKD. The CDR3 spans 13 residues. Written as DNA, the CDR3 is TGTGCCATCGGGACTAGCGGGGCATACGAGCAGTACTTC. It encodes CAIGTSGAYEQYF.

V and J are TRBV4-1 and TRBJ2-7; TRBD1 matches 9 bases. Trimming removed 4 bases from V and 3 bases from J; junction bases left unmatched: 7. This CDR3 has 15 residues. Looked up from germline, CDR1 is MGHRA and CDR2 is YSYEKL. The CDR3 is CASSRDRDRVYEQYF. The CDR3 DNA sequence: TGCGCCAGCAGCCGGGACCGGGACAGGGTCTACGAGCAGTACTTC.

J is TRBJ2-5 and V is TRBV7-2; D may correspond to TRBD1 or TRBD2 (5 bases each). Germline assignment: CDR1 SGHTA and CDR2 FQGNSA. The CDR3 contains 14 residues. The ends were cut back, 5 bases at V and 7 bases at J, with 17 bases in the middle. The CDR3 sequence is CASSMRQTSGTQYF. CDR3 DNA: TGTGCCAGCAGCATGAGACAGACGAGCGGGACCCAGTACTTC.

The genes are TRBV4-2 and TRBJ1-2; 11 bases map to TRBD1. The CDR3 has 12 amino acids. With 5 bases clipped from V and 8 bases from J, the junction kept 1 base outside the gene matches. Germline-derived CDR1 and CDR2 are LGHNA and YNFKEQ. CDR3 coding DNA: TGTGCCAGCAGCAGGACAGGGGGCGGCTACACCTTC. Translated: CASSRTGGGYTF.

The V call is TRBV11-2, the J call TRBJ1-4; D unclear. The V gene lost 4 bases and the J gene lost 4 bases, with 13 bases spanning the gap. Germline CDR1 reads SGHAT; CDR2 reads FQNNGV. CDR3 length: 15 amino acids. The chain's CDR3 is CASSYSTGINEKLFF. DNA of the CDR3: TGTGCCAGCAGCTATTCGACGGGAATTAATGAAAAACTGTTTTTT.

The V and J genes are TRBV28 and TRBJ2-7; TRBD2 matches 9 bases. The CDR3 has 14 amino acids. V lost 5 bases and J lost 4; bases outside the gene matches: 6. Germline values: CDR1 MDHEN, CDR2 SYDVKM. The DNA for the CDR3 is TGTGCCAGCAGTCCCGGGACTAGCTATTACGAGCAGTACTTC. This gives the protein CASSPGTSYYEQYF.

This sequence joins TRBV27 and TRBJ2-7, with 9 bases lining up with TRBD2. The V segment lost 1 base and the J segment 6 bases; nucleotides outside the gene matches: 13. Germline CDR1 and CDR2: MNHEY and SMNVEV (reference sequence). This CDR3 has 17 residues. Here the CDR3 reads CASSLFFAGGGKGEQYF. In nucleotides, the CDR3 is TGTGCCAGCAGTTTATTTTTCGCGGGAGGGGGGAAAGGCGAGCAGTACTTC.

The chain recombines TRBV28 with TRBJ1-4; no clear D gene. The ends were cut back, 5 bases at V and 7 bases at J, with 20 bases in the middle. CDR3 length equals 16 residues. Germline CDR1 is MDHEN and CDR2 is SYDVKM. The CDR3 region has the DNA TGTGCCAGCAGTCCTCTACGGTTTTTGGACGGTGAAAAACTGTTTTTT. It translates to CASSPLRFLDGEKLFF.

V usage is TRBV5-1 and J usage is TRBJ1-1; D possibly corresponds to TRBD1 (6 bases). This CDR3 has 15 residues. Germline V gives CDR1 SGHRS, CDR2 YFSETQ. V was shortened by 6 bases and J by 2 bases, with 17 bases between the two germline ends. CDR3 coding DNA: TGCGCCAGCACCCCCATCCCGGGACAAAACACTGAAGCTTTCTTT. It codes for CASTPIPGQNTEAFF.

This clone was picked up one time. CDR3 DNA sequence: TGTGCCAGCAGCTTAGGCAGGGGGCCCTACGAGCAGTACTTC. It yields the protein CASSLGRGPYEQYF. J is TRBJ2-7 and V is TRBV7-2, with TRBD1 matching 8 bases. This CDR3 has 14 amino acids. The J segment lost 2 bases and the V segment lost 1 base, leaving 1 base of the junction unmatched. CDR1 is SGHTA, CDR2 FQGNSA, per germline.

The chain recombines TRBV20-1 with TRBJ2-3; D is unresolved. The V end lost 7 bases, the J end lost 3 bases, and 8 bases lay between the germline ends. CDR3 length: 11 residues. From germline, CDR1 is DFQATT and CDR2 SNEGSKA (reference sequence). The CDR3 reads CSVRKTDTQYF. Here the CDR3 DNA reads TGCAGTGTTAGGAAAACAGATACGCAGTATTTT.

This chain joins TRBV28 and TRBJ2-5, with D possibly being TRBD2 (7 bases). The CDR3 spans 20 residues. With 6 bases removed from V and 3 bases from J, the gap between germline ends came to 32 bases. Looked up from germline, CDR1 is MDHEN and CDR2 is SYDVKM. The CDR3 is CASRTRTARGAVSYEETQYF. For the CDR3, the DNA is TGTGCCAGCAGAACCCGTACCGCCCGGGGGGCGGTCTCCTATGAAGAGACCCAGTACTTC.

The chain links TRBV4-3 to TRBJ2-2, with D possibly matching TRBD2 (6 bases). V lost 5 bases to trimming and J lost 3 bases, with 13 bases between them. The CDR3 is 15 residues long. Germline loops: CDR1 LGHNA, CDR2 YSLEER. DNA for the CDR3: TGCGCCAGCAGCGCACTAGCCGGGTACACCGGGGAGCTGTTTTTT. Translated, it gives CASSALAGYTGELFF.

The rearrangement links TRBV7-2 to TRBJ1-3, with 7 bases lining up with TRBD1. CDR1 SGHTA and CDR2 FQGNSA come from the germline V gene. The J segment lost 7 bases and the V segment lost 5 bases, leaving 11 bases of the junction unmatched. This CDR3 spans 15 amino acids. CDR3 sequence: CASSPDRERRNTIYF. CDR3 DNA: TGTGCCAGCAGCCCAGACAGGGAACGTCGGAACACCATATATTTT.

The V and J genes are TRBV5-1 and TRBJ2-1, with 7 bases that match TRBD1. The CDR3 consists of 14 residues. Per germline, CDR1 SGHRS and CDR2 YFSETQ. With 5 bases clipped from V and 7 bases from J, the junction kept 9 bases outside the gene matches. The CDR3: CASSYRQGGNEQFF. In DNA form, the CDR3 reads TGCGCCAGCAGTTACAGACAGGGTGGGAATGAGCAGTTCTTC.

The CDR3, as DNA: TGCGCCAGCAGCCCGGAGGCTAGCGGTTACAATGAGCAGTTCTTC. It encodes CASSPEASGYNEQFF. V usage is TRBV5-1 and J usage is TRBJ2-1; the match to TRBD2 covers 7 bases. The germline V gene has CDR1 SGHRS and CDR2 YFSETQ. The CDR3 has 15 amino acids. V shed 4 bases, J shed 4 bases, and the junction held 8 bases outside the gene matches. Together with reference TRBV5-1 and TRBJ2-1, the CDR3 gives the full variable domain: KAGVTQTPRYLIKTRGQQVTLSCSPISGHRSVSWYQQTPGQGLQFLFEYFSETQRNKGNFPGRFSGRQFSNSRSEMNVSTLELGDSALYLCASSPEASGYNEQFFGPGTRLTVL.

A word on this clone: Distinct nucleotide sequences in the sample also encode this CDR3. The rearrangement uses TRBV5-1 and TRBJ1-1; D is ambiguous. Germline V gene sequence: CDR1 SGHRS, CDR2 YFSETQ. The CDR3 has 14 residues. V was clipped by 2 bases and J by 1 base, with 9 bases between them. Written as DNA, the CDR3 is TGCGCCAGCAGCTTAGGACCGACGAACACTGAAGCTTTCTTT. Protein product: CASSLGPTNTEAFF.

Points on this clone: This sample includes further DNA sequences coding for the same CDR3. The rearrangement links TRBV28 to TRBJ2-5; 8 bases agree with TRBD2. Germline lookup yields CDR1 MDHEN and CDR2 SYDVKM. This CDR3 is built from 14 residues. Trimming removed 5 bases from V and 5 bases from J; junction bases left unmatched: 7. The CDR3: CASSPAGGRETQYF. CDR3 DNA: TGTGCCAGCAGTCCCGCGGGCGGGAGGGAGACCCAGTACTTC.

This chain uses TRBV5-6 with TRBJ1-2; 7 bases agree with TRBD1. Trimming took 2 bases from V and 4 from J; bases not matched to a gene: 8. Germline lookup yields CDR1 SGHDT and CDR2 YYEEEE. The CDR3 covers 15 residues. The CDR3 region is CASSFRDRPFYGYTF. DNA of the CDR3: TGTGCCAGCAGCTTCCGGGACAGACCATTCTATGGCTACACCTTC. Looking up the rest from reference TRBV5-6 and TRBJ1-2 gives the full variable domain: DAGVTQSPTHLIKTRGQQVTLRCSPKSGHDTVSWYQQALGQGPQFIFQYYEEEERQRGNFPDRFSGHQFPNYSSELNVNALLLGDSALYLCASSFRDRPFYGYTFGSGTRLTVV.

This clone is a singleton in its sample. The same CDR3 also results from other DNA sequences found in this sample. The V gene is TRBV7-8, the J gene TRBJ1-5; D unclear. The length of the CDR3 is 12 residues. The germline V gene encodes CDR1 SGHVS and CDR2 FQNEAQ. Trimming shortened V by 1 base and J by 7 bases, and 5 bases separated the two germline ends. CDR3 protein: CASSLGGQPQHF. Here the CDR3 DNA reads TGTGCCAGCAGCTTAGGTGGACAGCCCCAGCATTTT.

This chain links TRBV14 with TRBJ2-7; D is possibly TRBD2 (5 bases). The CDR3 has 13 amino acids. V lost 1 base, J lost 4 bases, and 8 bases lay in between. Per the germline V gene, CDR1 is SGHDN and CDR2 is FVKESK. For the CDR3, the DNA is TGTGCCAGCAGCCAAGTGAGGAGGTACGAGCAGTACTTC. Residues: CASSQVRRYEQYF.

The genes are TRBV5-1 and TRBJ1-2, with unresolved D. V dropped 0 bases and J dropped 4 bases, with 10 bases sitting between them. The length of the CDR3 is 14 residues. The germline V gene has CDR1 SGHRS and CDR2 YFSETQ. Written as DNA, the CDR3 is TGCGCCAGCAGCTTGGTGGTAGGGATCTATGGCTACACCTTC. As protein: CASSLVVGIYGYTF.